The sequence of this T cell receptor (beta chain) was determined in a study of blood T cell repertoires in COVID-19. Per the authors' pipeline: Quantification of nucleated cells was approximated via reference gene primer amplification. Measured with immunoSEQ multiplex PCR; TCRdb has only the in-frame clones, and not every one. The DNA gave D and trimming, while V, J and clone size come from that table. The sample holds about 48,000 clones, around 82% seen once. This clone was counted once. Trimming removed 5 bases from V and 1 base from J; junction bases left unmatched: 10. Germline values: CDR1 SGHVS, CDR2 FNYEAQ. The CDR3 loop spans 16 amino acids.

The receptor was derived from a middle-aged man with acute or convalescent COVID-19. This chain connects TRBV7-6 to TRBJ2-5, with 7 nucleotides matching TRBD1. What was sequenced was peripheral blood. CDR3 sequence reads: CASSPLTGYFQETQYF. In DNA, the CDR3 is TGTGCCAGCAGCCCGTTGACAGGGTATTTCCAAGAGACCCAGTACTTC.